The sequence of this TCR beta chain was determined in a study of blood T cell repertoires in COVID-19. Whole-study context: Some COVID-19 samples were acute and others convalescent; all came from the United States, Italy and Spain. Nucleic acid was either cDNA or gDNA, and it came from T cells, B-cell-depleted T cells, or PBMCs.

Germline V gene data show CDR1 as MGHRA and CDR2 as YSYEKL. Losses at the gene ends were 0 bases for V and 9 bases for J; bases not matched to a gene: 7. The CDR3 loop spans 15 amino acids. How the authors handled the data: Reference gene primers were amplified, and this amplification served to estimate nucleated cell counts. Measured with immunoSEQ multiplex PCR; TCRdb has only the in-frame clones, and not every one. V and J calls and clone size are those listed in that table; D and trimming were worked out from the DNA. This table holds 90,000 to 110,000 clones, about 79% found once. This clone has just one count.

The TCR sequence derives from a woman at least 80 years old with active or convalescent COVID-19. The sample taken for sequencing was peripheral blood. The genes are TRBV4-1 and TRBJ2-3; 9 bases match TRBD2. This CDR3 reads CASSQESVAGETQYF. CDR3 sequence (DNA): TGCGCCAGCAGCCAAGAGTCGGTAGCGGGAGAAACGCAGTATTTT.